These T cell receptor beta chains were read from a single sample in a study of CD8+ T cells in alopecia areata. Sequenced by immunoSEQ multiplex PCR; TCRdb stores in-frame clones only, minus some. The sample lists some 200,000 clones; more than 45% were seen once. This sample comprised CD4+ T cells sorted from blood, obtained at week 24, from a patient treated with tofacitinib. These receptors all stem from a human donor with alopecia areata. CDR3s include the opening cysteine and the closing phenylalanine or tryptophan. D genes are given only for firm matches. Expanded clones are given a class, and other clones once, few, many or no size at all.

>TRBV7-6|-|TRBJ2-1|TRBD2
TGTGCCAGCAGCGACTTCGGGGGGGATGCCTACAATGAGCAGTTCTTC
CASSDFGGDAYNEQFF
>TRBV30|-|TRBJ1-5|-
TGTGCCTGGAGTGTAGGTTGGGCAGGACGCAATCAGCCCCAGCATTTT
CAWSVGWAGRNQPQHF
>TRBV29-1|-|TRBJ1-3|-
TGCAGCGTTGGTGAAGGAAACACCATATATTTT
CSVGEGNTIYF
>TRBV5-4|-|TRBJ2-1|TRBD2
TGTGCCAGCAGCTTTAGCGGGAGGGCCGGTGAGCAGTTCTTC
CASSFSGRAGEQFF
>TRBV19|few|TRBJ2-3|TRBD2
TGTGCCAGTACCTCAACAATGGCGGGGGGCGCAGATACGCAGTATTTT
CASTSTMAGGADTQYF
>TRBV7-9|-|TRBJ1-2|TRBD1
TGTGCCAGCAGCTTAAGCGCCCAGGGGGCTGGCTACACCTTC
CASSLSAQGAGYTF
>TRBV15|-|TRBJ2-7|TRBD1
TGTGCCACCAGCATGGGGGACAGGGGGCACATCGAGCAGTACTTC
CATSMGDRGHIEQYF
>TRBV11-1|-|TRBJ1-1|-
TGTGCCAGCAGCTTAGATCGGCCTAACCCCCCGAACACTGAAGCTTTCTTT
CASSLDRPNPPNTEAFF
>TRBV7-2|few|TRBJ2-1|TRBD2
TGTGCCAGCAGCCCCGGGACTAGCGGGAGCTATGAGCAGTTCTTC
CASSPGTSGSYEQFF
>TRBV5-1|-|TRBJ2-3|TRBD2
TGCGCCAGCCAGATGGGAGGGGGCACAGATACGCAGTATTTT
CASQMGGGTDTQYF